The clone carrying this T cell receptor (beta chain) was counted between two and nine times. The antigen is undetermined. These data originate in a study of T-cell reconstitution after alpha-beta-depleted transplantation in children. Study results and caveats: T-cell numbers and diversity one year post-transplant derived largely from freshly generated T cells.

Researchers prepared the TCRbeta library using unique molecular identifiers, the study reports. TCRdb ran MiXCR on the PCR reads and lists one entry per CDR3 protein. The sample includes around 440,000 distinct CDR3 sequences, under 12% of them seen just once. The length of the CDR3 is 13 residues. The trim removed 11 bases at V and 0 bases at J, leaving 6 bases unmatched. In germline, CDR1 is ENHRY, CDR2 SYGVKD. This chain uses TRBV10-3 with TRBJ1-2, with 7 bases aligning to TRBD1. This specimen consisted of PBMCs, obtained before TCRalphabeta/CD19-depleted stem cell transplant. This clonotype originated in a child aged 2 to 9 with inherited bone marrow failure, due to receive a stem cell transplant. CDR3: CACRDSSNYGYTF. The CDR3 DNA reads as TGTGCCTGCCGGGACAGTTCTAACTATGGCTACACCTTC.